This T cell receptor (beta chain) appears in the sequencing data of a study of blood T cells in healthy people across ages. Study-wide results and limits: Higher naive T cell percentage went strongly together with higher TCR beta diversity. Versus aged donors, long-lived donors had higher diversity and more naive CD4+ cells.

This clonotype was counted only a few times. No antigen is known for it. The CDR3 runs 15 residues. Germline V gene sequence: CDR1 SGHTA, CDR2 FQGTGA. Deletions cut 1 base from V and 2 bases from J, with 10 bases between. The use of a sample-barcoded 5' primer and a J-beta primer mix characterized a second PCR of 7 to 11 cycles. Each cDNA molecule, via a template-switch adaptor with 12 random nucleotides, was tagged. Per sample, CDR3-containing paired-end reads numbered at least 3 million. One entry per CDR3 protein, called by TCRdb with MiXCR from the 5' RACE reads. The table shows hundreds of thousands of distinct CDR3 sequences, with approximately 48% occurring only once.

The source of this sequence is a man aged 60 to 75 in good health. The V and J genes are TRBV7-3 and TRBJ2-3; unclear D gene. The sample consisted of blood. The CDR3 loop is CASSLNGGYTDTQYF. The CDR3, as DNA: TGTGCCAGCAGCTTAAATGGCGGATACACAGATACGCAGTATTTT.